Below are 31 T cell receptor beta chains sequenced from a single sample in a study of blood T cell repertoires in COVID-19. Using immunoSEQ multiplex PCR, the repertoire was profiled, and TCRdb retains in-frame clones only, with some absent. The table lists about 20,000 clones, about 90% of them singletons, with 4% to 5% in the top ten. The sample taken for sequencing was peripheral blood. The receptors derive from a human donor in a cohort sampled during active COVID-19.

The V gene is TRBV19, the J gene TRBJ2-3; 8 bases are a match to TRBD2. This CDR3 contains 11 residues. From germline, CDR1 is LNHDA and CDR2 SQIVND (reference sequence). V dropped 8 bases and J dropped 8; count of bases not matched to a gene: 3. CDR3 DNA sequence: TGTGCCAGTTTTCGGGGGGGTACGCAGTATTTT. Translating it yields CASFRGGTQYF. Looking up the rest from reference TRBV19 and TRBJ2-3 gives the full variable domain: DGGITQSPKYLFRKEGQNVTLSCEQNLNHDAMYWYRQDPGQGLRLIYYSQIVNDFQKGDIAEGYSVSREKKESFPLTVTSAQKNPTAFYLCASFRGGTQYFGPGTRLTVL.

The chain couples TRBV11-2 to TRBJ2-4, with 7 bases lining up with TRBD1. V was clipped by 1 base and J by 3 bases; unmatched bases: 0. This CDR3 contains 14 residues. Germline V gives CDR1 SGHAT, CDR2 FQNNGV. CDR3 sequence reads: CASSLAGGKNIQYF. CDR3 in DNA: TGTGCCAGCAGCTTAGCAGGGGGCAAAAACATTCAGTACTTC. Looking up the rest from reference TRBV11-2 and TRBJ2-4 gives the full variable domain: EAGVAQSPRYKIIEKRQSVAFWCNPISGHATLYWYQQILGQGPKLLIQFQNNGVVDDSQLPKDRFSAERLKGVDSTLKIQPAKLEDSAVYLCASSLAGGKNIQYFGAGTRLSVL.

V usage is TRBV7-9 and J usage is TRBJ2-4, with TRBD2 matching over 7 bases. Germline assignment: CDR1 SEHNR and CDR2 FQNEAQ (reference sequence). The ends lost 1 base at V and 8 bases at J; junction bases unmatched: 2. This CDR3 spans 13 amino acids. The CDR3 region has the DNA TGTGCCAGCAGCTTAGGCGGGGGAGACATTCAGTACTTC. Protein: CASSLGGGDIQYF.

This chain links TRBV5-1 with TRBJ1-1, with D possibly being TRBD1 (5 bases). Trimming stripped 4 bases from V and 1 base from J, with 11 bases between. The CDR3 consists of 14 residues. CDR1 and CDR2 (germline): SGHRS, YFSETQ. For the CDR3, the DNA is TGCGCCAGCAGCGAGGGACTTCAGAACACTGAAGCTTTCTTT. Protein sequence: CASSEGLQNTEAFF.

The gene calls are TRBV7-2 and TRBJ1-2, with 7 bases lining up with TRBD1. This CDR3 comprises 15 residues. After removal of 3 bases from V and 5 bases from J, the junction contained 9 bases not matched to a gene. Per the germline V gene, CDR1 is SGHTA and CDR2 is FQGNSA. The CDR3 DNA reads as TGTGCCAGCAGCTTTACCAGGGGGACCCTATATGGCTACACCTTC. Protein sequence: CASSFTRGTLYGYTF.

The chain couples TRBV30 to TRBJ1-2; 10 bases align to TRBD1. The CDR3 covers 12 residues. Germline CDR1 GTSNPN, CDR2 SVGIG (reference sequence). V lost 3 bases and J lost 9; bases outside the gene matches: 4. CDR3 nucleotides: TGTGCCTGGAGCGTGGGACAGGGGAGCTACACCTTC. Amino acid sequence: CAWSVGQGSYTF.

The rearrangement links TRBV5-6 to TRBJ2-3; 7 bases match TRBD1. This CDR3 comprises 14 residues. Germline values: CDR1 SGHDT, CDR2 YYEEEE. The trim removed 3 bases at V and 6 bases at J, leaving 7 bases unmatched. Written as DNA, the CDR3 is TGTGCCAGCAGCTCTAGACAGGGTACGGATACGCAGTATTTT. It codes for CASSSRQGTDTQYF.

This clone has just one count. The chain is built from TRBV7-5 and TRBJ1-4; the table's D call TRBD1 went unverified against the DNA. TRBV7-5 is reported as a pseudogene. CDR3 length: 17 residues. As DNA, the CDR3 is TGTGCCAGAAGCTTAGGCAGGGGGCGTATGGCTAATGAAAAACTGTTTTTT. Its translation: CARSLGRGRMANEKLFF.

The rearrangement uses TRBV7-2 and TRBJ1-2, with D possibly being TRBD1 (5 bases). The CDR3 consists of 17 residues. Trimming took off 1 base at V and 3 bases at J, with 18 bases between the two ends. The germline CDR1 and CDR2 sequences are SGHTA and FQGNSA. The CDR3 spells CASSLVVGTVSHYGYTF. In DNA, the CDR3 is TGTGCCAGCAGCTTAGTAGTGGGGACTGTGAGTCACTATGGCTACACCTTC.

This rearrangement joins TRBV11-1 to TRBJ2-7; D gene unclear. V lost 2 bases and J 0 bases, leaving 8 bases between the germline ends. Looked up from germline, CDR1 is SGHAT and CDR2 is FQDESV (reference sequence). CDR3 length: 14 residues. CDR3 DNA: TGTGCCAGCAGCTTATCCACCAGCTCCTACGAGCAGTACTTC. This encodes CASSLSTSSYEQYF.

This clone was seen a handful of times. V and J are TRBV5-1 and TRBJ2-7, with D possibly matching TRBD1 (6 bases). The CDR3 is 14 residues long. V was pared by 6 bases and J by 2 bases, with 15 bases between. From germline, CDR1 is SGHRS and CDR2 YFSETQ. CDR3 bases: TGCGCCAGCACCCCCCTGACAGGCACCTACGAGCAGTACTTC. This encodes CASTPLTGTYEQYF.

The chain recombines TRBV11-2 with TRBJ2-3; no reliable D call. V lost 3 bases and J 4 bases, leaving 5 bases between the germline ends. In germline, CDR1 is SGHAT, CDR2 FQNNGV. This CDR3 is 12 amino acids long. The CDR3 coding sequence is TGTGCCAGCAGCTTGGGCCCAGATACGCAGTATTTT. It codes for CASSLGPDTQYF. Full variable domain (rest looked up from reference TRBV11-2 and TRBJ2-3): EAGVAQSPRYKIIEKRQSVAFWCNPISGHATLYWYQQILGQGPKLLIQFQNNGVVDDSQLPKDRFSAERLKGVDSTLKIQPAKLEDSAVYLCASSLGPDTQYFGPGTRLTVL.

The CDR3 loop is CASSPSGVTPQHF. Here the CDR3 DNA reads TGTGCCAGCAGCCCATCGGGGGTAACGCCCCAGCATTTT. The V and J genes are TRBV3-1 (or the pseudogene TRBV3-2) and TRBJ1-5; tentatively, D is TRBD1 (5 bases). The CDR3 runs to 13 residues. The germline V gene has CDR1 LGHDT and CDR2 YNNKEL (reference sequence). Trimming took 4 bases from V and 9 from J, leaving 13 bases between them.

The CDR3 sequence: CASSVGRGNYGYTF. The CDR3 DNA is TGTGCCAGCAGCGTCGGCAGGGGAAACTATGGCTACACCTTC. This sequence joins TRBV9 and TRBJ1-2, with D tentatively TRBD1 (6 bases). Trimming shortened V by 2 bases and J by 2 bases, and 10 bases separated the two germline ends. The V gene's germline CDR1 is SGDLS and CDR2 YYNGEE. CDR3 length: 14 amino acids.

V usage is TRBV16 and J usage is TRBJ1-1; no clear D gene. Trimming removed 3 bases at V and 7 bases at J, with 12 bases between. CDR3 length: 13 residues. Germline V gene sequence: CDR1 KGHSY, CDR2 FQNENV. The CDR3 nucleotides are TGTGCCAGCAGCCAGAGGTCAGCCTTTGAAGCTTTCTTT. Encoded protein: CASSQRSAFEAFF.

The chain recombines TRBV24-1 with TRBJ2-2; TRBD1 is a possible D gene (5 bases). CDR1 is KGHDR and CDR2 is SFDVKD in the germline V gene. Trimming pared 10 bases from V and 3 bases from J, leaving 17 bases between. CDR3 size: 15 residues. CDR3 DNA: TGTGCCACTCAAACACACAGGAGCGACACCGGGGAGCTGTTTTTT. This codes for CATQTHRSDTGELFF.

The chain couples TRBV12-5 to TRBJ2-5; D possibly corresponds to TRBD1 (5 bases). Germline V gives CDR1 LGHNT, CDR2 FRNRAP. Trimming took 8 bases from V and 5 from J, leaving 15 bases between them. This CDR3 comprises 13 residues. CDR3 loop: CASSAYGAETQYF. CDR3 nucleotides: TGTGCTAGTTCAGCCTATGGGGCTGAGACCCAGTACTTC.

The chain recombines TRBV5-4 with TRBJ2-7, with 7 positions matching TRBD2. Germline CDR1 is SGHNT and CDR2 is YYREEE (reference sequence). The CDR3 is made up of 16 amino acids. Trimming took 3 bases from V and 3 from J; bases not matched to a gene: 12. DNA of the CDR3: TGTGCCAGCAGCTGGGGGGGGGACTCAACCCTCTACGAGCAGTACGTC. The encoded protein is CASSWGGDSTLYEQYV.

This sequence joins TRBV19 and TRBJ1-1; D not resolved. Germline V gives CDR1 LNHDA, CDR2 SQIVND (reference sequence). V lost 9 bases and J 1 base, leaving 18 bases between the germline ends. This CDR3 spans 15 amino acids. The CDR3 bases are TGTGCCAGCAATAGGTCGGGTCGGCAGAACACTGAAGCTTTCTTT. Translation: CASNRSGRQNTEAFF.

The J gene is TRBJ2-5, the V gene TRBV24-1; maybe TRBD1 (6 bases). The V gene lost 4 bases and the J gene lost 5 bases, with 16 bases spanning the gap. In germline, CDR1 is KGHDR, CDR2 SFDVKD. The CDR3 length is 15 residues. The CDR3: CATSDLMGAVETQYF. For the CDR3, the DNA is TGTGCCACCAGTGACCTGATGGGGGCTGTCGAGACCCAGTACTTC.

The V gene is TRBV12-3 or TRBV12-4, the J gene TRBJ1-2; possibly TRBD1 for D (5 bases). V lost 7 bases and J 4 bases, leaving 13 bases between the germline ends. This CDR3 has 13 residues. The chain's CDR3 is CASNGGTIYGYTF. Here the CDR3 DNA reads TGTGCCAGCAACGGGGGTACGATCTATGGCTACACCTTC.

V usage is TRBV20-1 and J usage is TRBJ1-1, with TRBD1 as a possible D gene (6 bases). The germline V gene encodes CDR1 DFQATT and CDR2 SNEGSKA (reference sequence). The CDR3 contains 11 residues. V gave up 6 bases and J gave up 4 bases, with 9 bases separating them. The chain's CDR3 is CSAQGTTEAFF. Written as DNA, the CDR3 is TGCAGTGCGCAGGGGACCACTGAAGCTTTCTTT.

This clone has only a few counts. The chain recombines TRBV27 with TRBJ1-6; D possibly corresponds to TRBD1 (6 bases). Trimming pared 6 bases from V and 13 bases from J, leaving 22 bases between. The CDR3 consists of 15 residues. Germline lookup yields CDR1 MNHEY and CDR2 SMNVEV (reference sequence). CDR3 sequence: CASSYRPGGSWPLHF. In nucleotides, the CDR3 is TGTGCCAGCAGCTATAGGCCGGGGGGCTCATGGCCCCTCCACTTT.

The rearrangement uses TRBV11-3 and TRBJ2-5, with 9 positions matching TRBD1. The CDR3 is 14 amino acids. Looked up from germline, CDR1 is SGHNT and CDR2 is YENEEA. Trimming cost V 8 bases and J 2 bases; bases outside gene matches: 6. Written as DNA, the CDR3 is TGTGCCAGCTCCCGGGACAGGGTGCAAGAGACCCAGTACTTC. Protein sequence: CASSRDRVQETQYF.

The chain recombines TRBV6-6 with TRBJ1-5; D gene unclear. The CDR3 totals 13 residues. Germline CDR1 and CDR2: MNHNY and SVGAGI (reference sequence). V lost 7 bases, J lost 7 bases, and 14 bases lay in between. The chain's CDR3 is CASTLVRLQPQHF. The CDR3 DNA is TGTGCCAGCACTCTGGTCCGACTACAGCCCCAGCATTTT.

The chain couples TRBV7-2 to TRBJ2-7; 9 nucleotides agree with TRBD1. V lost 0 bases, J lost 6 bases, and 12 bases stayed unmatched. Germline CDR1 and CDR2: SGHTA and FQGNSA. This CDR3 contains 17 residues. The CDR3 coding sequence is TGTGCCAGCAGCTTAGCGGGTCAAACAGGGGGCGAGTTCGAGCAGTACGTC. It yields the protein CASSLAGQTGGEFEQYV.

The rearrangement links TRBV6-2 or TRBV6-3 to TRBJ2-2, with 10 bases lining up with TRBD2. The germline CDR1 and CDR2 sequences are MNHEY and SVGEGT. Trimming at V came to 2 bases and at J to 5 bases, leaving 11 bases not matched to a gene. The CDR3 is 18 residues long. CDR3 sequence: CASSYPRSLAGDTGELFF. DNA of the CDR3: TGTGCCAGCAGTTACCCCCGGTCGCTAGCGGGAGATACCGGGGAGCTGTTTTTT.

The chain joins TRBV3-1 (or the pseudogene TRBV3-2) to TRBJ1-3, with TRBD1 as a possible D gene (6 bases). The CDR3 spans 15 residues. Deletions cut 4 bases from V and 2 bases from J, with 12 bases between. Germline-derived CDR1 and CDR2 are LGHDT and YNNKEL (reference sequence). The CDR3 nucleotides read TGTGCCAGCAGCCTAATAACAGGGACTGGAAACACCATATATTTT. Translated: CASSLITGTGNTIYF.

This sequence joins TRBV5-8 and TRBJ2-2; 11 bases are shared with TRBD2. V dropped 1 base and J dropped 6; count of bases not matched to a gene: 2. The CDR3 is 15 residues long. The germline CDR1 and CDR2 sequences are SGHTS and YDEGEE. CDR3 loop: CASSLQLAGAGELFF. Written as DNA, the CDR3 is TGTGCCAGCAGCTTGCAACTAGCGGGAGCCGGGGAGCTGTTTTTT.

V gene TRBV5-4 combines with J gene TRBJ2-3; D remains unclear. The CDR3 is 13 residues long. CDR1 and CDR2 (germline): SGHNT, YYREEE (reference sequence). V lost 0 bases to trimming and J lost 2 bases, with 4 bases between them. The chain's CDR3 is CASSLDSTDTQYF. The CDR3 DNA sequence: TGTGCCAGCAGCTTGGACTCCACAGATACGCAGTATTTT.

The V gene is TRBV2, the J gene TRBJ2-3; TRBD2 agrees at 14 bases. CDR1 is SNHLY, CDR2 FYNNEI, per germline. This CDR3 is built from 16 residues. V lost 6 bases to trimming and J lost 0 bases; unmatched junction nucleotides: 2. The CDR3 region has the DNA TGTGCCAGCAGAAGACTAGCGGGGGGGAGCACAGATACGCAGTATTTT. Translated, it gives CASRRLAGGSTDTQYF.